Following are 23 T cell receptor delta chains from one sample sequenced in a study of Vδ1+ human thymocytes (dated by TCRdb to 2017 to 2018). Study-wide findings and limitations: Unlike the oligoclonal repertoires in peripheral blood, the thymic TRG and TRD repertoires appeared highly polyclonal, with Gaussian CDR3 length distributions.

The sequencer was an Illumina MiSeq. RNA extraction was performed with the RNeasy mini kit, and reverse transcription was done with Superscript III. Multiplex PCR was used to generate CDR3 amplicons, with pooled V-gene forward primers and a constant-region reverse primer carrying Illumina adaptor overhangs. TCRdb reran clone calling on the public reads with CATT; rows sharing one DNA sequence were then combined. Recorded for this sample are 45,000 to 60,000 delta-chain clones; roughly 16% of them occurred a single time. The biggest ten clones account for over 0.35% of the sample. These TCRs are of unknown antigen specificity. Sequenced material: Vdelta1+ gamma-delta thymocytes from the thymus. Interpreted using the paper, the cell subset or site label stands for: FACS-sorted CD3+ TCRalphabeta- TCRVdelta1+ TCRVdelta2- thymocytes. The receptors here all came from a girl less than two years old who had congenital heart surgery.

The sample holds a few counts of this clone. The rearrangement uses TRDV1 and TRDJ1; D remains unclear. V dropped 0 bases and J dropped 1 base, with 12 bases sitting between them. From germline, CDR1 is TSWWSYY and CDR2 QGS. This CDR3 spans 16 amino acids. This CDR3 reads CALGELGFRPTDKLIF. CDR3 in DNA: TGTGCTCTTGGGGAACTCGGATTTCGGCCCACCGATAAACTCATCTTT.

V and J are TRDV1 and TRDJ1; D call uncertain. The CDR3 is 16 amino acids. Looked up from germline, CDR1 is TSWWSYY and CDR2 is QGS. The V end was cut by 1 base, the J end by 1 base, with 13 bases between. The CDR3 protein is CALGEPRSRVTDKLIF. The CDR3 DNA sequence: TGTGCTCTTGGGGAACCGCGATCCCGGGTCACCGATAAACTCATCTTT.

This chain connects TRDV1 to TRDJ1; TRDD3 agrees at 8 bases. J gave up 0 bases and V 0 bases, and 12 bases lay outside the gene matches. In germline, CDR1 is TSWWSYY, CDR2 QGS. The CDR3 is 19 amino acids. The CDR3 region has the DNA TGTGCTCTTGGGGAACTATCTGCGCGGCTGGGGGAATACACCGATAAACTCATCTTT. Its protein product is CALGELSARLGEYTDKLIF.

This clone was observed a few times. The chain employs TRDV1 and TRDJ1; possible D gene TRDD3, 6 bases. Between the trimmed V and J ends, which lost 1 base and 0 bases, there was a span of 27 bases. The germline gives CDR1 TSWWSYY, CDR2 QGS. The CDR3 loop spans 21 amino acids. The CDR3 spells CALGEPLFMAGGPRYTDKLIF. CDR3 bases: TGTGCTCTTGGGGAACCCCTCTTTATGGCCGGGGGACCTCGGTACACCGATAAACTCATCTTT.

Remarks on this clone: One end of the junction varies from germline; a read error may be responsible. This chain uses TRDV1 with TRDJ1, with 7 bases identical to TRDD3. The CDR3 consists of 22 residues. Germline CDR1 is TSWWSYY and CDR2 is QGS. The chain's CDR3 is CALGELGGPGDYSSLYTDKLTF. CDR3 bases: TGTGCTCTTGGGGAACTTGGGGGGCCGGGGGATTATTCCTCCCTGTACACCGATAAACTCACCTTT.

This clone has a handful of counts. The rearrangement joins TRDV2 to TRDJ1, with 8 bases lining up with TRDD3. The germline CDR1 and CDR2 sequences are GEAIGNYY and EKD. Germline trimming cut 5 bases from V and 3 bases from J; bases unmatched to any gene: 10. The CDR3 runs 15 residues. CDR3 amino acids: CACGTGGPYPDKLIF. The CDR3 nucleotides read TGTGCCTGTGGTACTGGGGGGCCGTATCCCGATAAACTCATCTTT.

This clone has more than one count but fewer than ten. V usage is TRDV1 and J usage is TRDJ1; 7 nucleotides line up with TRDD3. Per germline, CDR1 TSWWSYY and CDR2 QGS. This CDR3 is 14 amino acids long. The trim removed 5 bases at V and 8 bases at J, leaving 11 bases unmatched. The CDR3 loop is CALGSPNWGPKLIF. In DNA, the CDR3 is TGTGCTCTTGGGAGTCCTAACTGGGGACCAAAACTCATCTTT.

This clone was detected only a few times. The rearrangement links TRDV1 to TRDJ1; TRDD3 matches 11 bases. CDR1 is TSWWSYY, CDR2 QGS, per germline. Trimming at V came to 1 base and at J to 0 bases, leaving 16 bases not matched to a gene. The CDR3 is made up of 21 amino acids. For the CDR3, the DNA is TGTGCTCTTGGGGAACCCCGGATAATACTGGGGGATATTCGGTACACCGATAAACTCATCTTT. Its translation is CALGEPRIILGDIRYTDKLIF.

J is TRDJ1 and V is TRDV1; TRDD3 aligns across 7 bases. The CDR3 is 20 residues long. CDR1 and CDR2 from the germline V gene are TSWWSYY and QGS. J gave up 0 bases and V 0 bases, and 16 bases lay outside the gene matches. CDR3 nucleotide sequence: TGTGCTCTTGGGGAACTATATTCGTGGGGGAGCCCTCAGTACACCGATAAACTCATCTTT. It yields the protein CALGELYSWGSPQYTDKLIF.

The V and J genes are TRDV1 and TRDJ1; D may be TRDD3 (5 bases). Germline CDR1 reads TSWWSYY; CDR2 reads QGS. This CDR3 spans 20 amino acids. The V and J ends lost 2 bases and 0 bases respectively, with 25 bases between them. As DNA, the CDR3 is TGTGCTCTTGGGGAAGAGTGTCGGGGAGGAGGAGCCACGTACACCGATAAACTCATCTTT. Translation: CALGEECRGGGATYTDKLIF.

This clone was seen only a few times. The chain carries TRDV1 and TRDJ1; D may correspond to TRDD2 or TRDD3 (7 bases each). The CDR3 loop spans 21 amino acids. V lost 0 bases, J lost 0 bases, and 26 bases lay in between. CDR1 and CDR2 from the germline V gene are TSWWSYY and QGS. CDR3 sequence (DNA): TGTGCTCTTGGGGAACTAGTCCTTCCTCCAAGTACTGGGGCGTACACCGATAAACTCATCTTT. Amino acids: CALGELVLPPSTGAYTDKLIF.

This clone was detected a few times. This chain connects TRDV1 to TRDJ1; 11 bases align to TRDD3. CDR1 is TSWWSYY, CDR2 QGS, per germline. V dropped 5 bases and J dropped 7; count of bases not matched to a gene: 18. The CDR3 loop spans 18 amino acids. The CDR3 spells CALGTGERLGDTTVKLIF. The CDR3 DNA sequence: TGTGCTCTTGGGACCGGGGAGCGGCTGGGGGATACTACTGTTAAACTCATCTTT.

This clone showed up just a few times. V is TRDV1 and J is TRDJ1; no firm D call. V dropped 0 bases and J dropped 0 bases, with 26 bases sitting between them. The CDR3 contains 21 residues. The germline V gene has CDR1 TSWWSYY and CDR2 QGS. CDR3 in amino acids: CALGELRATTLPGIYTDKLIF. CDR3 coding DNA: TGTGCTCTTGGGGAACTTAGGGCCACTACGTTACCGGGAATATACACCGATAAACTCATCTTT.

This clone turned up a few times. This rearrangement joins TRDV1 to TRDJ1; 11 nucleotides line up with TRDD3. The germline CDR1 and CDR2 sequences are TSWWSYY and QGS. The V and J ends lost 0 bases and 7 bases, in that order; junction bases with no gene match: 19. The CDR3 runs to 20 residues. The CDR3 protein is CALGELDIAWLGDTSPKLIF. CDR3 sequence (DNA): TGTGCTCTTGGGGAACTAGACATCGCCTGGCTGGGGGATACCTCCCCTAAACTCATCTTT.

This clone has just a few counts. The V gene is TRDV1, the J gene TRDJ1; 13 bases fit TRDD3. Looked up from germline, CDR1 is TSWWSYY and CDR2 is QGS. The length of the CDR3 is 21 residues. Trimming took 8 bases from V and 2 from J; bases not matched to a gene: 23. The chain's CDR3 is CALSRLCVLGDTRRATDKLIF. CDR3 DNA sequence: TGTGCTCTTAGTAGGCTATGCGTACTGGGGGATACGCGTCGGGCGACCGATAAACTCATCTTT.

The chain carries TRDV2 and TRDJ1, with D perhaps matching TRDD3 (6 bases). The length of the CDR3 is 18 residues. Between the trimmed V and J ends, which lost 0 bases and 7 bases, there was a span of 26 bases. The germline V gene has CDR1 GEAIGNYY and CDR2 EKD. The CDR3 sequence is CACDTALRVGGSTGKLIF. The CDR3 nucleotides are TGTGCCTGTGACACCGCCCTAAGGGTTGGGGGCTCCACTGGTAAACTCATCTTT.

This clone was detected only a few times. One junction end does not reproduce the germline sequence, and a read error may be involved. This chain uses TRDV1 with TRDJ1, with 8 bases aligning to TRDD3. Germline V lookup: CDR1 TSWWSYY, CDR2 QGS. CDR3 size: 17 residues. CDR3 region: CALGAVWGSTYTDKLIF. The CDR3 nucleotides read TGTGCTCTTGGGGCTGTCTGGGGGAGCACGTACACCGACAAACTCATCTTT.

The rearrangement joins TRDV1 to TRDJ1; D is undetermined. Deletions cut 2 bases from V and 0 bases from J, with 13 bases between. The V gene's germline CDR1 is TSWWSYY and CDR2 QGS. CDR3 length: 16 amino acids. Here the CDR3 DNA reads TGTGCTCTTGGGGAATGGCTTACCGGGGACACCGATAAACTCATCTTT. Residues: CALGEWLTGDTDKLIF.

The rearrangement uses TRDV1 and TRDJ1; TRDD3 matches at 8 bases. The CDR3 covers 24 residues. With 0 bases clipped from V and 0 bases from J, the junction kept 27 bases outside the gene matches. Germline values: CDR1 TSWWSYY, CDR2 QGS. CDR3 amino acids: CALGELGPHTGGPRTPLYTDKLIF. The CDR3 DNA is TGTGCTCTTGGGGAACTTGGCCCCCATACTGGGGGGCCTAGGACTCCCCTCTACACCGATAAACTCATCTTT.

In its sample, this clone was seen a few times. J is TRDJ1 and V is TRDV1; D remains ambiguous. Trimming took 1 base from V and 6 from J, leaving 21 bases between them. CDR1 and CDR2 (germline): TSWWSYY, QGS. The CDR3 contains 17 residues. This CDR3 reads CALGEPKTRFPHYKLIF. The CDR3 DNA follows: TGTGCTCTTGGGGAACCCAAAACCAGATTCCCTCATTATAAACTCATCTTT.

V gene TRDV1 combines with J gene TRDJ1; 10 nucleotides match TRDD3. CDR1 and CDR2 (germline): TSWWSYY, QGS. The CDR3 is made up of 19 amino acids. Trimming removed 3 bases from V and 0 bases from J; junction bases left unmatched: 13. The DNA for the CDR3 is TGTGCTCTTGGGGACCTTCCGTACTGGGGGATTCCGTACACCGATAAACTCATCTTT. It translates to CALGDLPYWGIPYTDKLIF.

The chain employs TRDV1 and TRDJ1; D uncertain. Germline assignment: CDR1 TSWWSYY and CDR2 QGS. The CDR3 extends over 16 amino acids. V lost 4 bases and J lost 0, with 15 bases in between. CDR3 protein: CALGGRARRYTDKLIF. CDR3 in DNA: TGTGCTCTTGGGGGCCGGGCCCGCAGATACACCGATAAACTCATCTTT.

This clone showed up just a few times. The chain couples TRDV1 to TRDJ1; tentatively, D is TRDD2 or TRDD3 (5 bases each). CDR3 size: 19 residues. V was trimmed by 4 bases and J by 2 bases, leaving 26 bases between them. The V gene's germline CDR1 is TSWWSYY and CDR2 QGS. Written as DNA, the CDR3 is TGTGCTCTTGGGGCTCGGCCTACCCCAGGCTGGGCCTTAACCGATAAACTCATCTTT. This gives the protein CALGARPTPGWALTDKLIF.